The present T cell receptor (beta chain) was sequenced within a study of monozygotic twins with inflammatory bowel disease. Regarding the study as a whole: Researchers report that IBD patients shared fewer clonotypes with others than healthy twins, especially amid disease activity. A single strong clonotype or signal linked to IBD was not supported. Immunosuppressive treatment differences may have increased patient repertoire variability.

The total RNA came straight from whole blood, and T cells were not sorted beforehand. Regarding this clonotype: The antigen is not known.

TCRdb reprocessed the 5' RACE reads; each CDR3 protein has one entry and no DNA is given. The sample table includes 200,000 to 250,000 distinct CDR3 sequences. Germline CDR1 MNHNS, CDR2 SASEGT. The CDR3 is made up of 14 amino acids. The TCR was taken from a human donor with ulcerative colitis or Crohn's disease, or a healthy co-twin of an affected twin (not recorded which). The chain links TRBV6-1 to TRBJ2-7; TCRdb's D call, TRBD1, is unchecked because there is no DNA. The sequenced sample was blood. The CDR3 reads CAIHRQGSSYEQYF.